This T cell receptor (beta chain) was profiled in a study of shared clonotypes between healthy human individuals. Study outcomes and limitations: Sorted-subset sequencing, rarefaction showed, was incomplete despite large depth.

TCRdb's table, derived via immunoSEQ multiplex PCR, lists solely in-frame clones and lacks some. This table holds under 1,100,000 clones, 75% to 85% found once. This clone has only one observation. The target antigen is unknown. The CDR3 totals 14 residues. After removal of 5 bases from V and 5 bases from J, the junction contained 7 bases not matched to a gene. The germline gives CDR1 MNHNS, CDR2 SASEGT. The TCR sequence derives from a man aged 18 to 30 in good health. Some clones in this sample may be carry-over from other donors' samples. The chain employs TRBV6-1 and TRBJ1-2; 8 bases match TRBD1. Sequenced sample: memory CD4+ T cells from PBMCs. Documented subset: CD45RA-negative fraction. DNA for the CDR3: TGTGCCAGCAGTCCAGGGGGCCTGGGATATGGCTACACCTTC. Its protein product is CASSPGGLGYGYTF.